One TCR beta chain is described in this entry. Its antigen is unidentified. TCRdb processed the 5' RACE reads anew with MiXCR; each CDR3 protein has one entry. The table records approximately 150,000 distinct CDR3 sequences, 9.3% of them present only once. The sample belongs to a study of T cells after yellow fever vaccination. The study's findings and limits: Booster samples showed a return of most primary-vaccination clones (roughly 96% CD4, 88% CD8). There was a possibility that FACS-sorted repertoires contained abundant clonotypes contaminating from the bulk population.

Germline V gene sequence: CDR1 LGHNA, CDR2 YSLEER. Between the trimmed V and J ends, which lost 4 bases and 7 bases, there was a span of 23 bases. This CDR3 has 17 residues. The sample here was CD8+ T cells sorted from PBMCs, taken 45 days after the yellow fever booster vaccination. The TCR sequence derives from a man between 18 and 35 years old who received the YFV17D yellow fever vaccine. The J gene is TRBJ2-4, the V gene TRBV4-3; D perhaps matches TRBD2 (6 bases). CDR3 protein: CASSLQARRGRENIQYF. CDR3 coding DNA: TGCGCCAGCAGCCTCCAGGCTCGCCGGGGTCGGGAGAACATTCAGTACTTC.